What follows are 13 T cell receptor beta chains derived from one specimen sequenced in a study of T cells in Graves' hyperthyroidism and ophthalmopathy. Amplification targeted TCR beta CDR3 regions from RNA transcripts. The HTBI primer set served for first-round RT-PCR of the TCR CDR3. TCRdb reanalysed the multiplex PCR reads using MiXCR and keeps one entry per CDR3 protein. The repertoire includes around 600,000 distinct CDR3 sequences, about a sixth of them detected once, and roughly 6.6% sits in the top ten. Sequencing was carried out using blood. Receptors originate from a woman between 25 and 40 years old with Graves' hyperthyroidism.

In this sample, this clonotype turned up many times. V usage is TRBV7-2 and J usage is TRBJ1-4, with a weak D call TRBD1 (6 bases). This CDR3 spans 16 amino acids. Germline CDR1 and CDR2: SGHTA and FQGNSA. The germline V and J ends were trimmed by 8 bases and 2 bases, with 18 bases remaining between them. The CDR3 region is CASWGGPTGTNEKLFF. The CDR3 coding sequence is TGTGCCAGCTGGGGGGGACCGACAGGCACTAATGAAAAACTGTTTTTT.

This clonotype has only a few counts. This CDR3 is CASSQEIGRGQGQETQYF. The CDR3 bases are TGTGCCAGCAGCCAAGAGATTGGGCGGGGACAGGGGCAAGAGACCCAGTACTTC. The chain recombines TRBV4-2 with TRBJ2-5, with 10 bases aligning to TRBD1. With 0 bases clipped from V and 2 bases from J, the junction kept 9 bases outside the gene matches. This CDR3 is 18 amino acids long. The germline gives CDR1 LGHNA, CDR2 YNFKEQ.

The rearrangement uses TRBV11-1 and TRBJ2-3; no clear D gene. The CDR3 sequence is 13 residues long. From germline, CDR1 is SGHAT and CDR2 FQDESV (reference sequence). V lost 2 bases and J lost 2, with 5 bases in between. DNA of the CDR3: TGTGCCAGCAGCTTATGGGACACAGATACGCAGTATTTT. Its protein is CASSLWDTDTQYF.

The sample holds many counts of this clonotype. V usage is TRBV7-2 and J usage is TRBJ2-3, with D unclear. The CDR3 covers 13 residues. V lost 1 base and J lost 4, with 6 bases in between. Germline loops: CDR1 SGHTA, CDR2 FQGNSA. The CDR3 coding sequence is TGTGCCAGCAGCTTAGGCCCGGCAGATACGCAGTATTTT. Translation gives CASSLGPADTQYF.

The rearrangement links TRBV7-9 to TRBJ2-7; tentatively, D is TRBD1 or TRBD2 (6 bases each). This CDR3 region has 14 residues. Per the germline V gene, CDR1 is SEHNR and CDR2 is FQNEAQ (reference sequence). Deletions cut 1 base from V and 2 bases from J, with 9 bases between. The DNA of the CDR3 is TGTGCCAGCAGCTTAGAGAGGGGGGCCTACGAGCAGTACTTC. Encoded protein: CASSLERGAYEQYF.

This chain joins TRBV14 and TRBJ2-7, with a tentative D call TRBD2 (6 bases). CDR3 length: 16 residues. V was clipped by 0 bases and J by 3 bases, with 15 bases between them. The germline V gene has CDR1 SGHDN and CDR2 FVKESK. CDR3 region: CASSQDRGRGLYEQYF. DNA for the CDR3: TGTGCCAGCAGCCAAGATCGAGGGCGGGGACTCTACGAGCAGTACTTC.

The sample holds a few counts of this clonotype. The chain combines TRBV25-1 with TRBJ1-5, with TRBD1 matching 7 bases. Germline lookup yields CDR1 MGHDK and CDR2 SYGVNS. The CDR3 has 14 residues. V was pared by 1 base and J by 4 bases, with 1 base of the junction left unmatched. CDR3 in amino acids: CASSESGGNQPQHF. The CDR3 region has the DNA TGTGCCAGCAGTGAATCAGGGGGGAATCAGCCCCAGCATTTT.

Points on this clonotype: The CDR3 carries no conserved terminal phenylalanine or tryptophan, so it likely arises from a read error. The genes are TRBV28 and TRBJ2-3; 10 positions match TRBD2. CDR3 length equals 16 residues. Germline V CDR1 and CDR2: MDHEN, SYDVKM. J was trimmed by 1 base and V by 7 bases; bases with no gene match: 8. The CDR3 reads CASTQGLAGGTDTQYS. In DNA form, the CDR3 reads TGTGCCAGCACCCAGGGGCTAGCGGGAGGCACAGATACGCAGTATTCT.

The chain uses TRBV29-1 and TRBJ2-1, with D maybe TRBD2 (9 bases). In germline, CDR1 is SQVTM, CDR2 ANQGSEA. There are 18 residues in the CDR3. Trimming left V 7 bases short and J 6 bases short, with 31 bases between. The CDR3 nucleotides read TGCAGCGCCCAGGGGGCGGGAGGGCCCGGGAAAGGTTTCAATGAGCAGTTCTTC. Its protein is CSAQGAGGPGKGFNEQFF.

This clonotype was recorded a few times. The junction differs from germline at one of its ends, possibly a read error. V usage is TRBV20-1 and J usage is TRBJ2-3; 9 nucleotides match TRBD2. This CDR3 contains 15 residues. In germline, CDR1 is DFQATT, CDR2 SNEGSKA (reference sequence). The CDR3 is CSARTLAGLTDTQYF. Here the CDR3 DNA reads TGCAGTGCTAGAACTCTAGCGGGGCTAACAGATACTCAGTATTTT.

The chain recombines TRBV15 with TRBJ2-7, with TRBD1 as a possible D gene (5 bases). The CDR3 is 15 residues long. CDR1 is LNHNV and CDR2 is YYDKDF in the germline V gene (reference sequence). Trimming cost V 0 bases and J 0 bases, with 9 bases left between them. The CDR3 reads CATSRDRASSYEQYF. CDR3 coding DNA: TGTGCCACCAGCAGAGACAGGGCTAGCTCCTACGAGCAGTACTTC.

V usage is TRBV5-6 and J usage is TRBJ2-1; 9 bases line up with TRBD1. This CDR3 region has 15 residues. The V gene end was trimmed by 2 bases and the J gene end by 8 bases; junction bases not matched to a gene: 8. CDR1 SGHDT and CDR2 YYEEEE come from the germline V gene. CDR3 protein: CASSFFGTGFDEQFF. For the CDR3, the DNA is TGTGCCAGCAGCTTTTTCGGGACAGGGTTCGATGAGCAGTTCTTC.

The chain uses TRBV3-1 and TRBJ2-5, with D possibly matching TRBD2 (6 bases). Germline V gene data show CDR1 as LGHDT and CDR2 as YNNKEL (reference sequence). The length of the CDR3 is 17 residues. V dropped 0 bases and J dropped 4 bases, with 18 bases sitting between them. The CDR3 nucleotides read TGTGCCAGCAGCCAAGATCGAGGGGTGGGTAGCGGAGAGACCCAGTACTTC. The encoded protein is CASSQDRGVGSGETQYF.